This entry concerns a single T cell receptor (beta chain). What it binds is not known. This sample stems from a study of CD8 T cells in ankylosing spondylitis. The study's findings and limits: Apparently characteristic of ankylosing spondylitis blood was a TCR beta motif (fewer than 10 highly homologous variants).

TCRdb fed the 5' RACE reads into MiXCR, producing one record per CDR3 protein. The sample yields approximately 300,000 distinct CDR3 sequences, roughly 8% seen once. Per the germline V gene, CDR1 is MNHEY and CDR2 is SVGEGT. The CDR3 spans 14 residues. Trimming left V 3 bases short and J 9 bases short, with 15 bases between. The receptor's source is a male donor with ankylosing spondylitis. The chain carries TRBV6-2 or TRBV6-3 and TRBJ1-5, with unresolved D. Sequencing was performed on blood, either unsorted or a sorted T cell fraction (not recorded which). CDR3 coding DNA: TGTGCCAGCAGTTATCGAATAGGGAGAGGGCCCCAGCATTTT. It specifies CASSYRIGRGPQHF.